This T cell receptor beta chain was recovered during a study of CD8+CD57+ T cells in acquired aplastic anemia. CDR3 and TCR beta VDJ profiling relied on genomic DNA as the template. TCRdb analysed the reads with MiXCR anew, one entry per CDR3 protein. The sample contains approximately 65,000 distinct CDR3 sequences, less than 65% of which appear only once. Trimming pared 2 bases from V and 5 bases from J, leaving 12 bases between. Looked up from germline, CDR1 is SQVTM and CDR2 is ANQGSEA. The CDR3 has 13 amino acids. The source is a human donor in good health, serving as a control. The gene calls are TRBV29-1 and TRBJ2-5; a possible D gene is TRBD2 (6 bases). The sample taken for sequencing was sorted CD4+, CD8+, or CD8+CD57+ T cells (not recorded which) from PBMCs. The CDR3, as DNA: TGCAGCGTTGAAATAGGGGCGGGGGAGACCCAGTACTTC. This gives the protein CSVEIGAGETQYF. The entire variable domain, with the rest obtained from reference TRBV29-1 and TRBJ2-5, is as follows: SAVISQKPSRDICQRGTSLTIQCQVDSQVTMMFWYRQQPGQSLTLIATANQGSEATYESGFVIDKFPISRPNLTFSTLTVSNMSPEDSSIYLCSVEIGAGETQYFGPGTRLLVL.